This passage covers 32 T cell receptor beta chains from one sample sequenced in a study of T cells after yellow fever vaccination. TCRdb called the 5' RACE reads again in MiXCR, with one record for every CDR3 protein. The sample lists hundreds of thousands of distinct CDR3 sequences; around an eighth were seen once. The specimen was CD4+ T cells sorted from PBMCs, collected 15 days after the yellow fever booster vaccination. The source of these receptors is a man between 18 and 35 years old who received the YFV17D yellow fever vaccine.

This sequence joins TRBV7-8 and TRBJ2-3; 9 nucleotides agree with TRBD2. The J segment lost 2 bases and the V segment lost 2 bases, leaving 2 bases of the junction unmatched. Germline-derived CDR1 and CDR2 are SGHVS and FQNEAQ. CDR3 length equals 15 residues. CDR3 sequence (DNA): TGTGCCAGCAGCTTACCTAGCGGGGCCACAGATACGCAGTATTTT. This gives the protein CASSLPSGATDTQYF.

The chain combines TRBV7-3 with TRBJ2-1; 11 positions agree with TRBD2. Germline lookup yields CDR1 SGHTA and CDR2 FQGTGA. V shed 6 bases, J shed 7 bases, and the junction held 8 bases outside the gene matches. This CDR3 is built from 15 residues. The CDR3 DNA sequence: TGTGCCAGCAGTCGTAGCGGGGGGGCCCGGAATGAGCAGTTCTTC. Translating gives CASSRSGGARNEQFF.

This clonotype was picked up a small number of times. The V gene is TRBV18, the J gene TRBJ1-5; D is unclear. V lost 4 bases, J lost 3 bases, and 10 bases lay in between. The CDR3 length is 14 residues. Germline V lookup: CDR1 KGHSH, CDR2 LQKENI. CDR3 nucleotide sequence: TGTGCCAGCTCACTAGGACCCGTCAATCAGCCCCAGCATTTT. This encodes CASSLGPVNQPQHF.

This clonotype turned up a few times. The chain links TRBV6-1 to TRBJ2-3; 8 bases align to TRBD1. After removal of 1 base from V and 12 bases from J, the junction contained 9 bases not matched to a gene. The germline gives CDR1 MNHNS, CDR2 SASEGT. The CDR3 sequence is 14 residues long. In DNA, the CDR3 is TGTGCCAGCAGTGAAGTAATTAGGGCAGGGGGCCAGTATTTT. It specifies CASSEVIRAGGQYF.

V and J are TRBV5-1 and TRBJ2-3; D is unclear. Germline CDR1 reads SGHRS; CDR2 reads YFSETQ. Trimming cost V 4 bases and J 0 bases, with 9 bases left between them. The CDR3 has 14 amino acids. The CDR3 reads CASSNSASTDTQYF. The DNA of the CDR3 is TGCGCCAGCAGCAATTCGGCTAGCACAGATACGCAGTATTTT.

In its sample, this clonotype was seen a few times. The V and J genes are TRBV4-2 and TRBJ2-1, with no clear D. CDR3 length: 15 amino acids. With 0 bases removed from V and 10 bases from J, the gap between germline ends came to 16 bases. Germline-derived CDR1 and CDR2 are LGHNA and YNFKEQ. CDR3 in amino acids: CASSQDFAAVLEQFF. The CDR3, as DNA: TGTGCCAGCAGCCAAGATTTCGCGGCCGTCTTGGAGCAGTTCTTC.

With regard to this clonotype: One end of the junction does not line up with germline, which may come from a read error. The rearrangement links TRBV7-2 to TRBJ1-2, with D possibly matching TRBD1 (6 bases). The germline V gene encodes CDR1 SGHTA and CDR2 FQGNSA. The length of the CDR3 is 12 residues. The CDR3 spells CASSLVTGARYF. In DNA form, the CDR3 reads TGTGCCAGCAGCTTAGTGACAGGAGCGAGATACTTC. The entire variable domain, with the rest obtained from reference TRBV7-2 and TRBJ1-2, is as follows: GAGVSQSPSNKVTEKGKDVELRCDPISGHTALYWYRQSLGQGLEFLIYFQGNSAPDKSGLPSDRFSAERTGGSVSTLTIQRTQQEDSAVYLCASSLVTGARYFGSGTRLTVV.

The chain combines TRBV18 with TRBJ2-5; no firm D call. Trimming cost V 3 bases and J 2 bases, with 7 bases left between them. Germline V gene data show CDR1 as KGHSH and CDR2 as LQKENI. The CDR3 loop spans 13 amino acids. CDR3 in DNA: TGTGCCAGCTCACCTCCCCAACAAGAGACCCAGTACTTC. This gives the protein CASSPPQQETQYF. Full variable domain (remainder filled in from reference TRBV18 and TRBJ2-5): NAGVMQNPRHLVRRRGQEARLRCSPMKGHSHVYWYRQLPEEGLKFMVYLQKENIIDESGMPKERFSAEFPKEGPSILRIQQVVRGDSAAYFCASSPPQQETQYFGPGTRLLVL.

This clonotype was seen a handful of times. This chain connects TRBV5-5 to TRBJ1-5; unclear D gene. The CDR3 totals 16 residues. Trimming stripped 4 bases from V and 0 bases from J, with 14 bases between. From germline, CDR1 is SGHKS and CDR2 YYEKEE (reference sequence). In nucleotides, the CDR3 is TGTGCCAGCAGCCGGTGGACGGATTATAGCAATCAGCCCCAGCATTTT. Amino acids: CASSRWTDYSNQPQHF.

This clonotype came up many times. The rearrangement uses TRBV12-3 or TRBV12-4 and TRBJ2-1; D remains unclear. V was pared by 5 bases and J by 15 bases, with 17 bases between. The CDR3 is 12 amino acids. The DNA for the CDR3 is TGTGCCAGCAGTACATGGACCACTTCGGTGTTCTTC. Residues: CASSTWTTSVFF.

Many counts were recorded for this clonotype. The V call is TRBV2, the J call TRBJ2-4; D gene unclear. V lost 3 bases and J lost 0, with 6 bases in between. Germline CDR1 and CDR2: SNHLY and FYNNEI. The CDR3 contains 14 residues. CDR3 sequence: CASSDWAAKNIQYF. DNA for the CDR3: TGTGCCAGCAGTGACTGGGCAGCCAAAAACATTCAGTACTTC.

This clonotype showed up just a few times. The chain combines TRBV20-1 with TRBJ2-7; the D gene is possibly TRBD2 (6 bases). CDR3 length: 13 amino acids. Germline V gene sequence: CDR1 DFQATT, CDR2 SNEGSKA (reference sequence). V dropped 6 bases and J dropped 6 bases, with 18 bases sitting between them. The CDR3 DNA follows: TGCAGTGCCGCGGGACGTCTGACCTCCGAGCAGTACGTC. Translating it yields CSAAGRLTSEQYV.

This clonotype was found a few times. The V gene is TRBV4-1, the J gene TRBJ1-4; D perhaps matches TRBD1 (5 bases). There are 16 residues in the CDR3. Germline lookup yields CDR1 MGHRA and CDR2 YSYEKL. Trimming pared 1 base from V and 3 bases from J, leaving 12 bases between. CDR3 DNA: TGCGCCAGCAGCCAAGTTGGGGCCACGGCTAATGAAAAACTGTTTTTT. It translates to CASSQVGATANEKLFF.

This clonotype has only a few counts. The chain carries TRBV4-1 and TRBJ2-5, with TRBD1 matching over 8 bases. Per the germline V gene, CDR1 is MGHRA and CDR2 is YSYEKL. After removal of 0 bases from V and 4 bases from J, the junction contained 4 bases not matched to a gene. CDR3 length: 15 amino acids. The CDR3 loop reads CASSQDFRGRETQYF. The CDR3 DNA is TGCGCCAGCAGCCAAGATTTCAGGGGGCGAGAGACCCAGTACTTC.

This clonotype has just a few counts. The chain is built from TRBV5-1 and TRBJ2-5; 9 bases agree with TRBD1. Germline V gene lookup returns CDR1 SGHRS and CDR2 YFSETQ. The CDR3 has 16 residues. V lost 4 bases, J lost 4 bases, and 11 bases stayed unmatched. CDR3 sequence: CASSLTGTGYRETQYF. DNA for the CDR3: TGCGCCAGCAGCCTCACCGGGACAGGGTACCGAGAGACCCAGTACTTC.

Only one count was recorded for this clonotype. This chain links TRBV5-1 with TRBJ1-1; 9 bases are a match to TRBD1. The CDR3 has 16 residues. The V segment lost 3 bases and the J segment 5 bases; nucleotides outside the gene matches: 11. Per the germline V gene, CDR1 is SGHRS and CDR2 is YFSETQ. CDR3 bases: TGCGCCAGCAGCTCATTGGACAGGGGACTTCCTACTGAAGCTTTCTTT. This gives the protein CASSSLDRGLPTEAFF.

This clonotype was seen a few times. Here the CDR3 reads CASSSVPGSYNEQFF. The CDR3 DNA reads as TGTGCCAGCAGCTCAGTTCCGGGGTCTTACAATGAGCAGTTCTTC. The chain is built from TRBV11-2 and TRBJ2-1; the D gene is possibly TRBD2 (5 bases). Germline values: CDR1 SGHAT, CDR2 FQNNGV. The CDR3 sequence is 15 residues long. V was shortened by 4 bases and J by 4 bases, with 14 bases between the two germline ends.

There are a few counts of this clonotype. The chain links TRBV7-2 to TRBJ2-7, with 7 bases matching TRBD2. Germline loops: CDR1 SGHTA, CDR2 FQGNSA. The CDR3 is 14 residues long. Germline trimming cut 5 bases from V and 0 bases from J; bases unmatched to any gene: 4. CDR3 sequence reads: CASSPTSVSYEQYV. Here the CDR3 DNA reads TGTGCCAGCAGCCCCACTAGCGTCTCCTACGAGCAGTACGTC.

This chain uses TRBV5-1 with TRBJ2-5; TRBD2 matches at 8 bases. This CDR3 contains 16 residues. The germline gives CDR1 SGHRS, CDR2 YFSETQ. Losses at the gene ends were 1 base for V and 1 base for J; bases not matched to a gene: 6. CDR3 coding DNA: TGCGCCAGCAGCTTGAGAGCGGGGGTGGGCCAAGAGACCCAGTACTTC. As protein: CASSLRAGVGQETQYF.

The chain has TRBV7-2 and TRBJ2-5, with TRBD2 matching over 7 bases. J lost 8 bases, V lost 5 bases, and 14 bases had no gene match. The CDR3 is 15 residues long. The germline gives CDR1 SGHTA, CDR2 FQGNSA. The CDR3 spells CASSPGTTPGGTQYF. In DNA, the CDR3 is TGTGCCAGCAGCCCAGGGACTACCCCAGGTGGAACCCAGTACTTC.

The V call is TRBV6-5, the J call TRBJ1-2; D might be TRBD1 (5 bases). The germline V gene has CDR1 MNHEY and CDR2 SVGAGI. The ends were cut back, 0 bases at V and 8 bases at J, with 19 bases in the middle. This CDR3 region has 16 residues. The CDR3 reads CASSYSMRGAWSGYTF. CDR3 in DNA: TGTGCCAGCAGTTACTCGATGAGGGGAGCATGGTCGGGCTACACCTTC.

The V call is TRBV5-5, the J call TRBJ2-5; D is ambiguous. This CDR3 has 14 residues. Between the trimmed V and J ends, which lost 0 bases and 1 base, there was a span of 7 bases. CDR1 and CDR2 (germline): SGHKS, YYEKEE (reference sequence). DNA of the CDR3: TGTGCCAGCAGCTTGGGACACGTCCAAGAGACCCAGTACTTC. Its translation is CASSLGHVQETQYF.

The chain joins TRBV28 to TRBJ2-6; 11 bases agree with TRBD1. The CDR3 totals 17 residues. The V segment lost 6 bases and the J segment 3 bases; nucleotides outside the gene matches: 7. Germline CDR1 is MDHEN and CDR2 is SYDVKM. The CDR3: CASRTRTGGLGANVLTF. In DNA, the CDR3 is TGTGCCAGCAGAACAAGGACAGGGGGCCTTGGGGCCAACGTCCTGACTTTC.

The chain employs TRBV7-2 and TRBJ2-3, with 11 bases matching TRBD2. There are 16 residues in the CDR3. Looked up from germline, CDR1 is SGHTA and CDR2 is FQGNSA. The junction had 7 bases not matched to a gene; V was cut back by 4 bases and J by 4 bases. In DNA form, the CDR3 reads TGTGCCAGCAGCTCCCGAGGTAGCGGGGGGGCAGATACGCAGTATTTT. Translated, it gives CASSSRGSGGADTQYF.

Here the CDR3 reads CASSYSSRDPTDTQYF. The CDR3 nucleotides are TGTGCCAGCAGTTACTCGAGCCGGGACCCCACAGATACGCAGTATTTT. The chain has TRBV6-2 or TRBV6-3 and TRBJ2-3, with D perhaps given as TRBD1 or TRBD2 (5 bases each). Looked up from germline, CDR1 is MNHEY and CDR2 is SVGEGT. This CDR3 has 16 residues. The ends were cut back, 0 bases at V and 2 bases at J, with 12 bases in the middle.

The rearrangement links TRBV11-2 to TRBJ1-2; D might be TRBD1 (5 bases). There are 17 residues in the CDR3. In germline, CDR1 is SGHAT, CDR2 FQNNGV. Trimming left V 5 bases short and J 3 bases short, with 22 bases between. This CDR3 is CASSPRGWGAAHYGYTF. The CDR3 DNA reads as TGTGCCAGCAGCCCTCGTGGTTGGGGCGCGGCCCACTATGGCTACACCTTC.

The chain couples TRBV9 to TRBJ2-2; 7 nucleotides agree with TRBD1. The CDR3 has 16 residues. V gave up 3 bases and J gave up 4 bases; unmatched junction bases: 9. From germline, CDR1 is SGDLS and CDR2 YYNGEE. The CDR3 sequence: CASSARVGGGTGELFF. CDR3 DNA sequence: TGTGCCAGCAGCGCAAGAGTAGGGGGCGGCACCGGGGAGCTGTTTTTT.

The chain has TRBV10-3 and TRBJ2-7; 11 bases fit TRBD1. The length of the CDR3 is 16 residues. V trimming: 2 bases; J trimming: 3 bases; junction bases outside the gene matches: 6. Per germline, CDR1 ENHRY and CDR2 SYGVKD. CDR3 DNA: TGTGCCATCAGTGAGCGGACAGGGGGCGACTTCTACGAGCAGTACGTC. This encodes CAISERTGGDFYEQYV.

The chain is built from TRBV7-9 and TRBJ2-1; weak D call: TRBD2 (5 bases). The ends were cut back, 5 bases at V and 8 bases at J, with 19 bases in the middle. The CDR3 is 15 residues long. Germline V gives CDR1 SEHNR, CDR2 FQNEAQ (reference sequence). The CDR3 reads CASSRVGVFGDEQFF. The CDR3 DNA is TGTGCCAGCAGCCGCGTCGGGGTATTCGGTGATGAGCAGTTCTTC.

The chain links TRBV6-2 or TRBV6-3 to TRBJ1-1; TRBD1 might be the D (6 bases). The CDR3 has 14 amino acids. Germline CDR1 MNHEY, CDR2 SVGEGT. Trimming took 3 bases from V and 7 from J, leaving 15 bases between them. This chain's CDR3 is CASSYLGGGSEAFF. CDR3 bases: TGTGCCAGCAGTTATCTAGGGGGAGGTAGTGAAGCTTTCTTT.

This clonotype has at least ten counts. The genes are TRBV7-6 and TRBJ2-5; 8 bases match TRBD2. This CDR3 region has 15 residues. V lost 3 bases and J lost 4; bases outside the gene matches: 7. The germline V gene encodes CDR1 SGHVS and CDR2 FNYEAQ. The CDR3 spells CASSFGGGIAETQYF. The CDR3 coding sequence is TGTGCCAGCAGCTTTGGCGGGGGGATAGCAGAGACCCAGTACTTC.

This clonotype was detected a few times. The rearrangement joins TRBV12-3 or TRBV12-4 to TRBJ2-7, with D unresolved. The CDR3 sequence is 13 residues long. The V end lost 4 bases, the J end lost 2 bases, and 9 bases lay between the germline ends. CDR3 loop: CASSSSRPYEQYF. The CDR3 DNA follows: TGTGCCAGCAGTTCGAGCAGACCCTACGAGCAGTACTTC.